A selection of T cell receptor beta chains follows, all from one sample in a study of blood T cell repertoires in COVID-19. Assay: immunoSEQ multiplex PCR; the TCRdb copy retains only in-frame clones and omits some. The table includes a few hundred thousand clones, around nine tenths detected once. The sample was PBMCs or T cells enriched from blood (not recorded which). These receptor sequences come from a woman in her 30s who had recovered from COVID-19. Both conserved end residues are part of each CDR3. The D gene is left open where the match is weak. Clone size appears in some rows only: once, few, many, or a class for an expanded clone.

>-|TRBV7-3|TRBJ2-1|TRBD1
TGTGCCAGCAGCAAGATTGCGGGACAGGGTGGCAATGAGCAGTTCTTC
CASSKIAGQGGNEQFF
>-|TRBV15|TRBJ1-2|-
TGTGCCACCAGCAGAGATCCACGGGGTAACTATGGCTACACCTTC
CATSRDPRGNYGYTF
>-|TRBV20-1|TRBJ1-1|-
TGCAGTGCTATAGACCTTGAAGCTTTCTTT
CSAIDLEAFF
>-|TRBV18|TRBJ1-4|-
TGTGCCAGCTCACCGCCAGGGCAGAATGAAAAACTGTTTTTT
CASSPPGQNEKLFF
>-|TRBV3-1/TRBV3-2|TRBJ1-5|-
TGTGCCAGCAGCCGCCCCGGCCGCAGGTTCAATCAGCCCCAGCATTTT
CASSRPGRRFNQPQHF
>-|TRBV27|TRBJ2-7|-
TGTGCCAGCAGTTTCGGCAGGGGCTTAACCTACGAGCAGTACTTC
CASSFGRGLTYEQYF
>-|TRBV6-5|TRBJ1-2|TRBD1
TGTGCCAGCAGTTACTCCGGGACAGGGGTCGACTATGGCTACACCTTC
CASSYSGTGVDYGYTF
>-|TRBV3-1/TRBV3-2|TRBJ1-1|-
TGTGCCAGCAGCCGATCAGACAGGAATAATACTGAAGCTTTCTTT
CASSRSDRNNTEAFF
>-|TRBV4-3|TRBJ1-5|-
TGCGCCAGCAGCCAGGACAGAGGTAGCAATCAGCCCCAGCATTTT
CASSQDRGSNQPQHF
>once|TRBV6-6|TRBJ1-1|-
TGTGCCAGCAGTCGACTGCTCGCGGGGACGAACACTGAAGCTTTCTTT
CASSRLLAGTNTEAFF
>-|TRBV10-3|TRBJ1-6|-
TGTGCCATCAGTGAAGGGAGGAGCTCCTATAATTCACCCCTCCACTTT
CAISEGRSSYNSPLHF
>-|TRBV6-2/TRBV6-3|TRBJ2-3|TRBD1
TGTGCCAGCAGTTACTCTCCGGGACAGGGGGTAGTAGGCACAGATACGCAGTATTTT
CASSYSPGQGVVGTDTQYF
>-|TRBV5-1|TRBJ2-1|-
TGCGCCAGCAGCTTGGCTACGGGCGCGGGTGTCAATGAGCAGTTCTTC
CASSLATGAGVNEQFF
>-|TRBV29-1|TRBJ1-2|-
TGCAGCGCCGAGACCGGGGGTGGGGGCTACACCTTC
CSAETGGGGYTF
>-|TRBV28|TRBJ2-3|TRBD2
TGTGCCAGCAGTTCTCTTTTTAGCGGGAGGGCCCGGGTTGCAGATACGCAGTATTTT
CASSSLFSGRARVADTQYF
>-|TRBV7-6|TRBJ1-2|-
TGTGCCAGCAGCTTAGATGCAGGAAACTATGGCTACACCTTC
CASSLDAGNYGYTF